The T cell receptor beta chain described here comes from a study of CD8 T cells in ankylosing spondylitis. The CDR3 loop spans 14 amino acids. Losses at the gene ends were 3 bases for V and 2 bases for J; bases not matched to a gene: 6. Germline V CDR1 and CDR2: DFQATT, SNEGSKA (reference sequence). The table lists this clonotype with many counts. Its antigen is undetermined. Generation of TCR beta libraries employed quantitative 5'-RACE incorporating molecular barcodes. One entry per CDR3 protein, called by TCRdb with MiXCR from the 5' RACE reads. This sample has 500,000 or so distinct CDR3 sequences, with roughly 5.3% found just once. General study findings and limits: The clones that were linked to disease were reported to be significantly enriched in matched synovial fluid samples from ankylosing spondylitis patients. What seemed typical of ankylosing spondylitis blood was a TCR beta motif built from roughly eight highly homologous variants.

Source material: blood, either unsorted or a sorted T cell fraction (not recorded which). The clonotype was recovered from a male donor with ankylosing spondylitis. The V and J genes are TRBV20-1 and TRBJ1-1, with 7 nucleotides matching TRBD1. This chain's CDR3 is CSASRQGDNTEAFF. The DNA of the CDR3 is TGCAGTGCTAGTCGGCAGGGGGACAACACTGAAGCTTTCTTT.